The 22 T cell receptor beta chains below were found in one sample sequenced in a study of shared clonotypes between healthy human individuals. Sequencing was performed with immunoSEQ multiplex PCR; in TCRdb, only in-frame clones are kept and a portion is missing. The sample lists some 2,100,000 clones, nearly 97% occurring once. Sequencing used naive CD4+ T cells sorted from blood. The sample's subset: CD45RA+ positively selected. The source is a young man in good health.

The chain uses TRBV6-5 and TRBJ2-7, with TRBD2 matching over 10 bases. CDR1 is MNHEY and CDR2 is SVGAGI in the germline V gene. This CDR3 is built from 16 residues. V was pared by 2 bases and J by 2 bases, with 6 bases of the junction left unmatched. The CDR3 region has the DNA TGTGCCAGCAGTTACCAACTAGCGGGACCCCCCTACGAGCAGTACTTC. Protein: CASSYQLAGPPYEQYF.

V is TRBV7-9 and J is TRBJ2-1; the match to TRBD2 covers 15 bases. The CDR3 spans 18 residues. CDR1 SEHNR and CDR2 FQNEAQ come from the germline V gene (reference sequence). J was trimmed by 2 bases and V by 2 bases; bases with no gene match: 4. The CDR3, as DNA: TGTGCCAGCAGCTTATTCCGGACTAGCGGGAGGGCCTACAATGAGCAGTTCTTC. This gives the protein CASSLFRTSGRAYNEQFF.

The V gene is TRBV11-2, the J gene TRBJ2-7; D possibly uses TRBD1 or TRBD2 (5 bases each). CDR1 and CDR2 (germline): SGHAT, FQNNGV. The CDR3 covers 14 residues. The V gene lost 1 base and the J gene lost 2 bases, with 9 bases spanning the gap. CDR3 coding DNA: TGTGCCAGCAGCTTAGGGGACGGAACCTACGAGCAGTACTTC. Protein product: CASSLGDGTYEQYF.

The rearrangement uses TRBV4-1 and TRBJ2-3; unclear D gene. The ends were cut back, 0 bases at V and 4 bases at J, with 8 bases in the middle. Germline CDR1 MGHRA, CDR2 YSYEKL. The length of the CDR3 is 14 residues. CDR3 sequence (DNA): TGCGCCAGCAGCCAAGAATTTTGGGCAGATACGCAGTATTTT. Its translation: CASSQEFWADTQYF.

J is TRBJ2-7 and V is TRBV27; 7 positions match TRBD1. With 6 bases clipped from V and 4 bases from J, the junction kept 9 bases outside the gene matches. The CDR3 spans 14 residues. CDR1 and CDR2 (germline): MNHEY, SMNVEV (reference sequence). CDR3 loop: CASRRQGPDYEQYF. The CDR3 coding sequence is TGTGCCAGCAGAAGACAGGGTCCGGATTACGAGCAGTACTTC.

CDR3 sequence: CASSSTLAGLSYEQYF. The CDR3, as DNA: TGCGCCAGCAGCAGCACCCTAGCGGGGCTATCCTACGAGCAGTACTTC. The chain uses TRBV5-1 and TRBJ2-7, with 9 bases identical to TRBD2. The CDR3 extends over 16 amino acids. The germline V gene encodes CDR1 SGHRS and CDR2 YFSETQ. Trimming cost V 4 bases and J 1 base; bases outside gene matches: 9. The full variable domain, in which reference TRBV5-1 and TRBJ2-7 provide the parts outside the CDR3, is KAGVTQTPRYLIKTRGQQVTLSCSPISGHRSVSWYQQTPGQGLQFLFEYFSETQRNKGNFPGRFSGRQFSNSRSEMNVSTLELGDSALYLCASSSTLAGLSYEQYFGPGTRLTVT.

The chain is built from TRBV7-9 and TRBJ2-5; D tentatively reads TRBD1 or TRBD2 (5 bases each). CDR1 is SEHNR, CDR2 FQNEAQ, per germline (reference sequence). There are 17 residues in the CDR3. V lost 0 bases and J 2 bases, leaving 16 bases between the germline ends. The chain's CDR3 is CASSLATGRKVQETQYF. The CDR3 DNA reads TGTGCCAGCAGCTTAGCGACGGGACGGAAGGTTCAAGAGACCCAGTACTTC.

As regards this clone: This sample includes further DNA sequences coding for the same CDR3. J is TRBJ2-7 and V is TRBV5-1; 10 bases are shared with TRBD1. V was clipped by 2 bases and J by 4 bases; unmatched bases: 3. The germline CDR1 and CDR2 sequences are SGHRS and YFSETQ. CDR3 length: 14 amino acids. The CDR3 loop is CASSLGQGGYEQYF. The DNA of the CDR3 is TGCGCCAGCAGCTTAGGACAGGGGGGTTACGAGCAGTACTTC.

The V call is TRBV6-1, the J call TRBJ2-7; TRBD1 agrees at 11 bases. The CDR3 is 14 amino acids. J gave up 4 bases and V 10 bases, and 9 bases lay outside the gene matches. CDR1 MNHNS and CDR2 SASEGT come from the germline V gene. The CDR3 loop reads CATDPDRGRYEQYF. In DNA, the CDR3 is TGTGCCACAGACCCGGACAGGGGGCGATACGAGCAGTACTTC.

The CDR3 sequence is CASRASGYNEQFF. DNA of the CDR3: TGTGCCAGCAGGGCTAGCGGGTACAATGAGCAGTTCTTC. The rearrangement links TRBV6-1 to TRBJ2-1; TRBD2 matches 8 bases. This CDR3 is built from 13 residues. V lost 6 bases, J lost 4 bases, and 2 bases stayed unmatched. The germline CDR1 and CDR2 sequences are MNHNS and SASEGT.

Points on this clone: The same CDR3 can be traced to other DNA sequences in this sample. V is TRBV19 and J is TRBJ2-1, with D perhaps matching TRBD1 (7 bases). The germline CDR1 and CDR2 sequences are LNHDA and SQIVND (reference sequence). V lost 5 bases to trimming and J lost 7 bases, with 12 bases between them. The CDR3 is 13 amino acids. The CDR3 protein is CASSPQGGNEQFF. CDR3 sequence (DNA): TGTGCCAGTAGTCCGCAGGGGGGTAATGAGCAGTTCTTC.

On this clone: Other DNA variants within this sample encode the same CDR3. The chain uses TRBV18 and TRBJ1-5; 7 bases line up with TRBD1. The CDR3 extends over 15 amino acids. The ends lost 1 base at V and 0 bases at J; junction bases unmatched: 0. Germline V gene sequence: CDR1 KGHSH, CDR2 LQKENI. CDR3 protein: CASSPRDSSNQPQHF. The CDR3 DNA is TGTGCCAGCTCACCACGGGACAGTAGCAATCAGCCCCAGCATTTT.

This clone has only one observation. The chain links TRBV30 to TRBJ2-1, with 10 bases aligning to TRBD2. Germline trimming cut 0 bases from V and 7 bases from J; bases unmatched to any gene: 6. This CDR3 region has 15 residues. Germline loops: CDR1 GTSNPN, CDR2 SVGIG (reference sequence). The CDR3 is CAWSVLAGGLNEQFF. DNA of the CDR3: TGTGCCTGGAGTGTCTTAGCGGGGGGACTAAATGAGCAGTTCTTC. Combining the CDR3 with reference TRBV30 and TRBJ2-1 gives the whole variable domain SQTIHQWPATLVQPVGSPLSLECTVEGTSNPNLYWYRQAAGRGLQLLFYSVGIGQISSEVPQNLSASRPQDRQFILSSKKLLLSDSGFYLCAWSVLAGGLNEQFFGPGTRLTVL.

The rearrangement uses TRBV5-4 and TRBJ2-2; the D gene is possibly TRBD2 (5 bases). Germline V gives CDR1 SGHNT, CDR2 YYREEE (reference sequence). This CDR3 comprises 16 residues. The ends were cut back, 4 bases at V and 3 bases at J, with 16 bases in the middle. The DNA of the CDR3 is TGTGCCAGCAGCCCGCCGGGAACGACGGACACCGGGGAGCTGTTTTTT. Translation gives CASSPPGTTDTGELFF.

V and J are TRBV15 and TRBJ1-2; TRBD1 matches at 9 bases. From germline, CDR1 is LNHNV and CDR2 YYDKDF (reference sequence). The CDR3 has 14 residues. The ends lost 0 bases at V and 7 bases at J; junction bases unmatched: 3. This CDR3 reads CATSREGQGSGYTF. The CDR3 DNA is TGTGCCACCAGCAGAGAGGGACAGGGAAGTGGCTACACCTTC.

The V gene is TRBV5-5, the J gene TRBJ2-3; D might be TRBD2 (7 bases). Germline V gene lookup returns CDR1 SGHKS and CDR2 YYEKEE (reference sequence). CDR3 length: 15 residues. V shed 2 bases and J shed 0 bases, with 10 bases lying between them. CDR3 amino acids: CASSFRGASTDTQYF. In nucleotides, the CDR3 is TGTGCCAGCAGCTTTCGGGGGGCAAGCACAGATACGCAGTATTTT.

This chain joins TRBV7-2 and TRBJ2-2; D perhaps matches TRBD1 (6 bases). The V end was cut by 4 bases, the J end by 11 bases, with 14 bases between. Germline-derived CDR1 and CDR2 are SGHTA and FQGNSA. This CDR3 region has 13 residues. The CDR3 protein is CASSYLQGSELFF. Written as DNA, the CDR3 is TGTGCCAGCAGCTACCTACAGGGAAGTGAGCTGTTTTTT.

The chain carries TRBV7-9 and TRBJ2-2, with 10 bases lining up with TRBD1. This CDR3 region has 15 residues. The germline V gene has CDR1 SEHNR and CDR2 FQNEAQ (reference sequence). J lost 6 bases, V lost 5 bases, and 6 bases had no gene match. The CDR3 DNA is TGTGCCAGCAGCCCCGGACAGGGGGGTTCCGGGGAGCTGTTTTTT. It translates to CASSPGQGGSGELFF.

The rearrangement joins TRBV28 to TRBJ2-7; 7 bases are shared with TRBD1. Germline lookup yields CDR1 MDHEN and CDR2 SYDVKM. Trimming took 1 base from V and 2 from J; bases not matched to a gene: 5. The CDR3 sequence is 15 residues long. The CDR3, as DNA: TGTGCCAGCAGTTTATTTGGGCAGGGGGCCTACGAGCAGTACTTC. This sequence encodes CASSLFGQGAYEQYF.

The chain combines TRBV29-1 with TRBJ1-1; tentatively, D is TRBD1 (6 bases). This CDR3 region has 15 residues. V was cut by 4 bases and J by 0 bases, with 15 bases left in between. In germline, CDR1 is SQVTM, CDR2 ANQGSEA. Here the CDR3 DNA reads TGCAGCGTTGCAGCGGGACACCACATGAACACTGAAGCTTTCTTT. Its translation is CSVAAGHHMNTEAFF.

The rearrangement joins TRBV2 to TRBJ1-4, with D unclear. The ends were cut back, 7 bases at V and 4 bases at J, with 10 bases in the middle. The V gene's germline CDR1 is SNHLY and CDR2 FYNNEI. This CDR3 contains 13 residues. The CDR3 coding sequence is TGTGCCAGCAAGTACGGAAGTAATGAAAAACTGTTTTTT. Translating gives CASKYGSNEKLFF.

This chain connects TRBV5-1 to TRBJ1-2, with TRBD1 as a possible D gene (6 bases). V was trimmed by 6 bases and J by 6 bases, leaving 24 bases between them. This CDR3 spans 16 amino acids. Germline V CDR1 and CDR2: SGHRS, YFSETQ. The CDR3 is CASTPGGWWGANGYTF. The DNA of the CDR3 is TGCGCCAGCACCCCGGGAGGGTGGTGGGGGGCTAATGGCTACACCTTC.